This T cell receptor (beta chain) was documented in a study of spatial heterogeneity in lung cancer. Time point: sample taken at primary tumor resection. TCRdb independently ran MiXCR on the 5' RACE reads; one entry per CDR3 protein. In the table there are 24,000 or so distinct CDR3 sequences, 3% to 3.5% of which are singletons. V dropped 5 bases and J dropped 2 bases, with 15 bases sitting between them. Germline CDR1 and CDR2: SEHNR and FQNEAQ (reference sequence). The CDR3 is made up of 15 amino acids. At least ten counts were recorded for this clonotype. The receptor was isolated from a female donor with early-stage non-small cell lung cancer. The specimen comprised PBMCs, sampled at surgery. The chain carries TRBV7-9 and TRBJ2-5, with D possibly being TRBD2 (6 bases). CDR3: CASSGITGAQETQYF. The CDR3 DNA follows: TGTGCCAGCAGCGGCATCACGGGAGCTCAAGAGACCCAGTACTTC.